This T cell receptor (beta chain) is drawn from a study of CD8 T cells in Susac syndrome. Healthy donors, matched for age and sex, constituted the control group. Purification of the CD8+ and CD4+ T cells relied on negative isolation, and TEMRA cells underwent FACS enrichment. It was with random hexamers that 0.5 to 1 ug RNA was reverse transcribed. The authors amplified TCR beta CDR3 across 54 Vbeta and 13 Jbeta using immunoSEQ multiplex PCR. TCRdb reprocessed the immunoSEQ multiplex PCR reads with MiXCR, giving one entry per CDR3 protein. The sample lists approximately 170,000 distinct CDR3 sequences, just under 95% occurring once. The CDR3 has 13 residues. Trimming cost V 4 bases and J 6 bases, with 12 bases left between them.

The receptor comes from a human donor in good health. The specimen sequenced was CD4+ T cells from PBMCs. The V call is TRBV12-3 or TRBV12-4, the J call TRBJ1-1, with D possibly TRBD1 on 6 matching bases. The CDR3 here is CASSSDRTPEAFF. The CDR3 DNA reads as TGTGCCAGCAGTTCGGACAGAACCCCTGAAGCTTTCTTT.